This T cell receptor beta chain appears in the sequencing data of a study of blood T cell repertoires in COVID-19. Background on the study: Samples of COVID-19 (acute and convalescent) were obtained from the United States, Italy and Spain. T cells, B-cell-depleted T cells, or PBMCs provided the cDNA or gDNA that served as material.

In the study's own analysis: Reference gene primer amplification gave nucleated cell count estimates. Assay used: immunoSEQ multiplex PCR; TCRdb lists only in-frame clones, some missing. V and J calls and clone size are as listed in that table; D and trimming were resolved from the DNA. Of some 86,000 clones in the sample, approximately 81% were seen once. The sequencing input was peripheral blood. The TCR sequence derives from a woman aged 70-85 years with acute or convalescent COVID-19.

The CDR3 sequence is CASSYSWRGGTDTQYF. The CDR3 nucleotides are TGTGCCAGCAGTTACTCTTGGCGGGGGGGCACAGATACGCAGTATTTT. The chain joins TRBV6-5 to TRBJ2-3; 8 bases align to TRBD2. Germline trimming cut 0 bases from V and 1 base from J; bases unmatched to any gene: 3. The CDR3 runs to 16 residues. CDR1 is MNHEY and CDR2 is SVGAGI in the germline V gene.